The next 6 T cell receptor beta chains were all read from a single sample in a study of cytomegalovirus exposure and HLA in healthy donors. Primers for the PCR totalled 60 Vbeta and 13 Jbeta. Clones were read by immunoSEQ multiplex PCR, and TCRdb kept only the in-frame ones, dropping some. The sample consists of some 180,000 clones, roughly 73% of them appearing once. Sample: PBMCs. Source of these receptors: a woman in her twenties or thirties in good health and CMV-seronegative.

The V call is TRBV6-4, the J call TRBJ1-4; weak D call: TRBD1 (5 bases). The CDR3 is 15 amino acids. Germline V gene sequence: CDR1 MRHNA, CDR2 SNTAGT. Between the trimmed V and J ends, which lost 5 bases and 4 bases, there was a span of 14 bases. DNA of the CDR3: TGTGCCAGCAGTCCGAATCAGGGTCATAATGAAAAACTGTTTTTT. It is translated as CASSPNQGHNEKLFF.

This clone came up a few times. The rearrangement links TRBV18 to TRBJ2-2, with D possibly being TRBD2 (6 bases). Trimming pared 7 bases from V and 0 bases from J, leaving 12 bases between. The CDR3 is 15 amino acids. Germline-derived CDR1 and CDR2 are KGHSH and LQKENI. The CDR3 region is CASLSGGPNTGELFF. CDR3 DNA: TGTGCCAGCTTGTCAGGAGGGCCGAACACCGGGGAGCTGTTTTTT.

The rearrangement joins TRBV29-1 to TRBJ1-2; 7 positions agree with TRBD1. Per germline, CDR1 SQVTM and CDR2 ANQGSEA. The CDR3 contains 15 residues. J was trimmed by 0 bases and V by 6 bases; bases with no gene match: 10. CDR3 bases: TGCAGCGTGGGCCCCAACAGGGGTTCTAACTATGGCTACACCTTC. Its protein is CSVGPNRGSNYGYTF. Full variable domain (outside the CDR3, taken from reference TRBV29-1 and TRBJ1-2): SAVISQKPSRDICQRGTSLTIQCQVDSQVTMMFWYRQQPGQSLTLIATANQGSEATYESGFVIDKFPISRPNLTFSTLTVSNMSPEDSSIYLCSVGPNRGSNYGYTFGSGTRLTVV.

The chain combines TRBV27 with TRBJ1-2, with 8 nucleotides matching TRBD1. V gave up 9 bases and J gave up 4 bases; unmatched junction bases: 4. Germline values: CDR1 MNHEY, CDR2 SMNVEV (reference sequence). This CDR3 has 12 amino acids. CDR3 nucleotide sequence: TGTGCCAGTTGGACAGGGCTCTATGGCTACACCTTC. Amino acid sequence: CASWTGLYGYTF.

The chain combines TRBV4-1 with TRBJ2-7; 8 bases match TRBD1. The germline V gene has CDR1 MGHRA and CDR2 YSYEKL. This CDR3 contains 15 residues. Unmatched junction bases numbered 8, after V lost 1 base and J lost 6 bases. CDR3 sequence: CASSQGQGYIGEQYF. For the CDR3, the DNA is TGCGCCAGCAGCCAAGGACAGGGGTACATCGGCGAGCAGTACTTC.

V and J are TRBV7-2 and TRBJ2-5, with 7 positions matching TRBD1. V lost 5 bases to trimming and J lost 2 bases; unmatched junction nucleotides: 11. Germline V gives CDR1 SGHTA, CDR2 FQGNSA. The CDR3 consists of 16 residues. CDR3 in amino acids: CASSISPSRGQETQYF. The CDR3 DNA reads TGTGCCAGCAGCATAAGCCCTTCCAGGGGGCAAGAGACCCAGTACTTC.